These 6 T cell receptor beta chains were sequenced from one sample in a study of cytomegalovirus exposure and HLA in healthy donors. With 60 Vbeta and 13 Jbeta primers, the PCR was carried out. Measured with immunoSEQ multiplex PCR; TCRdb has only the in-frame clones, and not every one. Its table lists 50,000 to 70,000 clones. Material: PBMCs. All receptors come from a male donor in good health and CMV-seronegative.

On this clone itself: A read error may produce the germline difference seen at one junction end. J is TRBJ2-7 and V is TRBV30; 8 positions match TRBD2. The germline V gene has CDR1 GTSNPN and CDR2 SVGIG (reference sequence). CDR3 length equals 15 residues. CDR3 loop: CAGSLGGGRSYEQYF. For the CDR3, the DNA is TGTGCCGGGAGTCTCGGGGGGGGGAGGTCCTACGAGCAGTACTTC.

As to this clone: The junction shows a germline mismatch at one end, possibly a read error. The chain employs TRBV4-3 and TRBJ2-1; D is perhaps TRBD2 (7 bases). CDR3 length: 14 residues. Germline CDR1 LGHNA, CDR2 YSLEER. CDR3 loop: CASSQGGGGNGQFF. CDR3 coding DNA: TGCGCCAGCAGCCAAGGGGGGGGCGGGAATGGGCAGTTCTTC.

This rearrangement joins TRBV2 to TRBJ1-1, with D unresolved. V dropped 9 bases and J dropped 0 bases, with 11 bases sitting between them. The CDR3 runs 13 residues. Germline V gene sequence: CDR1 SNHLY, CDR2 FYNNEI. The CDR3 loop reads CARGREMNTEAFF. Here the CDR3 DNA reads TGTGCCAGGGGTAGGGAGATGAACACTGAAGCTTTCTTT.

Note on this clone: Different DNA sequences within this sample yield the same CDR3. The rearrangement uses TRBV5-1 and TRBJ2-7; D may be TRBD2 (7 bases). The CDR3 has 15 amino acids. V was pared by 1 base and J by 2 bases, with 13 bases between. Germline-derived CDR1 and CDR2 are SGHRS and YFSETQ. The CDR3 nucleotides read TGCGCCAGCAGCTTGCTGGGGGGGCCTGCCTACGAGCAGTACTTC. This encodes CASSLLGGPAYEQYF.

This chain uses TRBV9 with TRBJ2-3; 11 nucleotides line up with TRBD2. CDR3 size: 15 residues. V shed 2 bases and J 4 bases; nucleotides not matched to a gene: 3. The germline V gene encodes CDR1 SGDLS and CDR2 YYNGEE. This CDR3 reads CASSVTSGGPDTQYF. The CDR3, as DNA: TGTGCCAGCAGCGTCACTAGCGGGGGCCCAGATACGCAGTATTTT.

This sequence joins TRBV7-3 and TRBJ2-1; D perhaps matches TRBD1 (5 bases). Deletions cut 2 bases from V and 5 bases from J, with 13 bases between. This CDR3 region has 15 residues. Germline values: CDR1 SGHTA, CDR2 FQGTGA. The DNA for the CDR3 is TGTGCCAGCAGCTTAGGTGGCCAGGGAAACAATGAGCAGTTCTTC. Amino acid sequence: CASSLGGQGNNEQFF.